One sample yielded the 9 T cell receptor beta chains listed below, sequenced in a study of cytomegalovirus exposure and HLA in healthy donors. PCR involved 60 Vbeta and 13 Jbeta primers. Libraries were prepared by immunoSEQ multiplex PCR; TCRdb keeps only in-frame clonotypes and omits some of them. Found here are 200,000 to 300,000 clones, about 80% of them singletons; the top ten hold around 5.4%. Material for sequencing was PBMCs. The receptors here all came from a woman aged 40 to 50 in good health and CMV-seropositive.

The rearrangement uses TRBV5-1 and TRBJ2-7; TRBD1 is a possible D gene (5 bases). Per the germline V gene, CDR1 is SGHRS and CDR2 is YFSETQ. This CDR3 has 19 amino acids. The V and J ends lost 0 bases and 2 bases respectively, with 24 bases between them. DNA for the CDR3: TGCGCCAGCAGCTTGGCGCCCGTGTTAGGGGCCCTCACTACCTACGAGCAGTACTTC. It codes for CASSLAPVLGALTTYEQYF.

The chain uses TRBV10-3 and TRBJ1-2, with D possibly being TRBD1 (5 bases). V shed 6 bases and J shed 8 bases, with 10 bases lying between them. Germline values: CDR1 ENHRY, CDR2 SYGVKD. The CDR3 spans 11 residues. CDR3 bases: TGTGCCATCAGCCCCGGGGGAGGCTACACCTTC. Its translation is CAISPGGGYTF.

The rearrangement links TRBV10-3 to TRBJ2-7, with 9 bases matching TRBD1. The germline CDR1 and CDR2 sequences are ENHRY and SYGVKD. Trimming cost V 2 bases and J 0 bases; bases outside gene matches: 5. The CDR3 covers 16 residues. CDR3 amino acids: CAISERGQGTSYEQYF. Written as DNA, the CDR3 is TGTGCCATCAGTGAGCGAGGACAGGGGACCTCCTACGAGCAGTACTTC.

Here the CDR3 DNA reads TGTGCCAGCCTGATGGACAGTGTCAATGAGCAGTTCTTC. Translation: CASLMDSVNEQFF. The genes are TRBV2 and TRBJ2-1, with D possibly matching TRBD1 (6 bases). In germline, CDR1 is SNHLY, CDR2 FYNNEI. V shed 8 bases and J shed 6 bases, with 14 bases lying between them. The CDR3 sequence is 13 residues long.

This clone has just a few counts. The genes are TRBV10-3 and TRBJ1-5; D might be TRBD1 (5 bases). The germline gives CDR1 ENHRY, CDR2 SYGVKD. CDR3 length: 14 amino acids. Deletions cut 2 bases from V and 0 bases from J, with 5 bases between. The CDR3 loop is CAISEDSSNQPQHF. For the CDR3, the DNA is TGTGCCATCAGTGAGGACAGTAGCAATCAGCCCCAGCATTTT.

The table lists this clone with a count of one. This CDR3 reads CASSLGPDRTRNYGYTF. The CDR3 nucleotides read TGTGCCAGCAGCTTGGGCCCCGACAGAACAAGAAACTATGGCTACACCTTC. This chain uses TRBV7-2 with TRBJ1-2, with D perhaps matching TRBD1 (5 bases). Trimming removed 3 bases at V and 2 bases at J, with 19 bases between. The V gene's germline CDR1 is SGHTA and CDR2 FQGNSA. The CDR3 sequence is 17 residues long.

The chain employs TRBV6-5 and TRBJ2-7; 10 nucleotides align to TRBD1. With V trimmed by 5 bases and J by 7 bases, 11 bases remained unmatched. The CDR3 runs 15 residues. CDR1 and CDR2 (germline): MNHEY, SVGAGI. CDR3 sequence reads: CASSTRTGGNREQYF. The CDR3 DNA reads TGTGCCAGCAGTACACGGACAGGGGGAAATAGGGAGCAGTACTTC.

This clone has just a few counts. The chain is built from TRBV10-3 and TRBJ2-1; D perhaps matches TRBD2 (6 bases). This CDR3 comprises 16 residues. Trimming pared 0 bases from V and 1 base from J, leaving 10 bases between. Germline assignment: CDR1 ENHRY and CDR2 SYGVKD. Here the CDR3 reads CAISESMGGSYNEQFF. CDR3 DNA: TGTGCCATCAGTGAGTCGATGGGGGGATCCTACAATGAGCAGTTCTTC.

The chain carries TRBV30 and TRBJ2-5, with 10 bases that match TRBD2. Germline V gene sequence: CDR1 GTSNPN, CDR2 SVGIG (reference sequence). The ends lost 0 bases at V and 9 bases at J; junction bases unmatched: 13. The CDR3 extends over 16 amino acids. This CDR3 reads CAWSVSSGGLKRSQYF. The CDR3 DNA reads as TGTGCCTGGAGTGTTTCTAGCGGGGGCCTTAAGAGATCCCAGTACTTC.